The 24 T cell receptor beta chains below come from one sample, sequenced in a study of blood T cell repertoires in COVID-19 (dated by TCRdb to about 2020). Library creation used the immunoSEQ multiplex PCR assay. TCRdb provides this immuneACCESS table in a form limited to in-frame rearrangements. Some clones are lacking; in checked studies, under half of them reflect an unresolved V gene, and why the rest are absent is not known. The sample table lists tens of thousands of clones, about nine tenths of them with a count of one. The top ten hold around 0.52% of the sample. Material for sequencing was peripheral blood. Receptors originate from a man in his fifties or sixties with COVID-19, enrolled during active disease.

The chain recombines TRBV19 with TRBJ1-2, with a weak D call TRBD1 (5 bases). Trimming took 3 bases from V and 4 from J, leaving 9 bases between them. Looked up from germline, CDR1 is LNHDA and CDR2 is SQIVND (reference sequence). CDR3 length: 13 residues. The CDR3 bases are TGTGCCAGTAGTATTTCGACAGTCTATGGCTACACCTTC. This sequence encodes CASSISTVYGYTF.

The V gene is TRBV4-2, the J gene TRBJ1-1, with TRBD1 matching 11 bases. V trimming: 4 bases; J trimming: 4 bases; junction bases outside the gene matches: 11. The CDR3 loop spans 17 amino acids. Germline assignment: CDR1 LGHNA and CDR2 YNFKEQ. The DNA for the CDR3 is TGTGCCAGCAGCCGCCAGGGACAGGGGGTAGTGGGCACTGAAGCTTTCTTT. Its translation: CASSRQGQGVVGTEAFF.

The V gene is TRBV7-6, the J gene TRBJ1-1, with D possibly matching TRBD1 (6 bases). The germline V gene has CDR1 SGHVS and CDR2 FNYEAQ. This CDR3 is 14 amino acids long. Trimming took off 1 base at V and 2 bases at J, with 8 bases between the two ends. This CDR3 is CASSLGGGNTEAFF. Here the CDR3 DNA reads TGTGCCAGCAGCTTAGGGGGGGGCAACACTGAAGCTTTCTTT.

The chain employs TRBV9 and TRBJ2-3, with 7 bases matching TRBD2. V was clipped by 0 bases and J by 3 bases; unmatched bases: 4. Germline lookup yields CDR1 SGDLS and CDR2 YYNGEE. This CDR3 comprises 15 residues. The CDR3 DNA is TGTGCCAGCAGCGTAGCGCGGGAGCTTACAGATACGCAGTATTTT. Residues: CASSVARELTDTQYF.

The rearrangement links TRBV5-1 to TRBJ1-6, with 9 bases identical to TRBD1. V lost 8 bases to trimming and J lost 10 bases; unmatched junction nucleotides: 10. Germline values: CDR1 SGHRS, CDR2 YFSETQ. The CDR3 is made up of 14 amino acids. Here the CDR3 reads CASSGTGNDSPLHF. DNA of the CDR3: TGCGCCAGTTCCGGGACAGGGAACGACTCACCCCTCCACTTT. The whole variable domain, remainder taken from reference TRBV5-1 and TRBJ1-6, is KAGVTQTPRYLIKTRGQQVTLSCSPISGHRSVSWYQQTPGQGLQFLFEYFSETQRNKGNFPGRFSGRQFSNSRSEMNVSTLELGDSALYLCASSGTGNDSPLHFGNGTRLTVT.

This chain links TRBV3-1 (or the pseudogene TRBV3-2) with TRBJ2-1; 10 bases map to TRBD2. Losses at the gene ends were 4 bases for V and 8 bases for J; bases not matched to a gene: 5. Germline V CDR1 and CDR2: LGHDT, YNNKEL (reference sequence). The CDR3 is made up of 14 amino acids. The DNA for the CDR3 is TGTGCCAGCAGCCCCCCTAGCGGGAGCGATGAGCAGTTCTTC. Amino acid sequence: CASSPPSGSDEQFF.

The rearrangement links TRBV6-5 to TRBJ1-1; D remains unclear. Germline V CDR1 and CDR2: MNHEY, SVGAGI. The germline V and J ends were trimmed by 0 bases and 1 base, with 12 bases remaining between them. This CDR3 is built from 16 residues. CDR3 sequence reads: CASSYSGGSGNTEAFF. The DNA of the CDR3 is TGTGCCAGCAGTTACTCGGGTGGGAGCGGGAACACTGAAGCTTTCTTT.

Only a few counts were recorded for this clone. For the CDR3, the DNA is TGTGCCAGCGCCCGACAGGGGAGAGGGGACGAGCAGTACTTC. Residues: CASARQGRGDEQYF. The chain recombines TRBV27 with TRBJ2-7, with TRBD1 matching 8 bases. This CDR3 is built from 14 residues. The germline CDR1 and CDR2 sequences are MNHEY and SMNVEV (reference sequence). J lost 5 bases, V lost 8 bases, and 11 bases had no gene match.

The chain employs TRBV2 and TRBJ2-5; D might be TRBD2 (6 bases). Germline loops: CDR1 SNHLY, CDR2 FYNNEI. The V end was cut by 4 bases, the J end by 4 bases, with 13 bases between. The CDR3 is 14 residues long. The CDR3 DNA reads TGTGCCAGCAGTGCGATTATGGGGGGAGAGACCCAGTACTTC. It specifies CASSAIMGGETQYF.

This clone was detected once. The chain has TRBV5-1 and TRBJ2-3; D might be TRBD1 (6 bases). CDR1 and CDR2 from the germline V gene are SGHRS and YFSETQ. Trimming took off 3 bases at V and 1 base at J, with 9 bases between the two ends. The CDR3 is made up of 14 amino acids. The CDR3 is CASSWGQRTDTQYF. DNA for the CDR3: TGCGCCAGCAGCTGGGGACAACGCACAGATACGCAGTATTTT.

The J gene is TRBJ1-4, the V gene TRBV3-1 (or the pseudogene TRBV3-2); D ambiguous. With 4 bases removed from V and 7 bases from J, the gap between germline ends came to 16 bases. Germline lookup yields CDR1 LGHDT and CDR2 YNNKEL (reference sequence). This CDR3 region has 15 residues. CDR3 DNA sequence: TGTGCCAGCAGCCCCCAGGCCCTCCCCGGTGAAAAACTGTTTTTT. Its protein product is CASSPQALPGEKLFF.

The chain employs TRBV19 and TRBJ2-1; TRBD2 matches 11 bases. Germline V gene sequence: CDR1 LNHDA, CDR2 SQIVND (reference sequence). V was pared by 5 bases and J by 1 base, with 1 base of the junction left unmatched. The CDR3 covers 15 residues. The DNA of the CDR3 is TGTGCCAGTAGTGGGACTAGCGGTTCCTACAATGAGCAGTTCTTC. This translates into CASSGTSGSYNEQFF.

The V and J genes are TRBV30 and TRBJ1-2; maybe TRBD1 (6 bases). CDR3 length equals 16 residues. V lost 3 bases and J 4 bases, leaving 21 bases between the germline ends. Germline V gene sequence: CDR1 GTSNPN, CDR2 SVGIG (reference sequence). This chain's CDR3 is CAWSAGVGIGTYGYTF. The CDR3 nucleotides read TGTGCCTGGAGCGCAGGGGTCGGAATAGGTACCTATGGCTACACCTTC.

This clone is a singleton in its sample. The rearrangement uses TRBV11-2 and TRBJ2-5, with TRBD1 identical over 7 bases. The CDR3 has 16 amino acids. Per the germline V gene, CDR1 is SGHAT and CDR2 is FQNNGV. V was clipped by 6 bases and J by 1 base; unmatched bases: 11. The CDR3, as DNA: TGTGCCAGCAGTCATAGGGGGCGGCTAACCCAAGAGACCCAGTACTTC. This codes for CASSHRGRLTQETQYF. Full variable domain (outside the CDR3, taken from reference TRBV11-2 and TRBJ2-5): EAGVAQSPRYKIIEKRQSVAFWCNPISGHATLYWYQQILGQGPKLLIQFQNNGVVDDSQLPKDRFSAERLKGVDSTLKIQPAKLEDSAVYLCASSHRGRLTQETQYFGPGTRLLVL.

This clone was recorded a few times. The chain recombines TRBV4-2 with TRBJ1-2, with TRBD1 identical over 8 bases. The CDR3 extends over 15 amino acids. J lost 0 bases, V lost 2 bases, and 2 bases had no gene match. Germline CDR1 reads LGHNA; CDR2 reads YNFKEQ. CDR3 DNA sequence: TGTGCCAGCAGCCAACGGACAGGGTCTAACTATGGCTACACCTTC. This encodes CASSQRTGSNYGYTF.

The chain links TRBV20-1 to TRBJ2-7; 7 bases match TRBD1. The CDR3 has 11 residues. The trim removed 7 bases at V and 3 bases at J, leaving 3 bases unmatched. The germline V gene has CDR1 DFQATT and CDR2 SNEGSKA (reference sequence). The CDR3 here is CSVRDSYEQYF. Here the CDR3 DNA reads TGCAGTGTCCGGGACAGCTACGAGCAGTACTTC.

The J gene is TRBJ2-3, the V gene TRBV4-1; 9 bases agree with TRBD2. The CDR3 is 16 residues long. J lost 3 bases, V lost 6 bases, and 10 bases had no gene match. Germline assignment: CDR1 MGHRA and CDR2 YSYEKL. CDR3 nucleotides: TGCGCCAGCAGGTCCCCCTTAGCGGGAGTGACAGATACGCAGTATTTT. Amino acid sequence: CASRSPLAGVTDTQYF.

A single count supports this clone. The chain is built from TRBV7-2 and TRBJ1-5; tentative D call: TRBD1 (5 bases). Germline CDR1 is SGHTA and CDR2 is FQGNSA. The CDR3 has 14 residues. Trimming removed 5 bases from V and 0 bases from J, with 8 bases in between. This CDR3 reads CASSLTASNQPQHF. The CDR3 coding sequence is TGTGCCAGCAGCCTGACAGCTAGCAATCAGCCCCAGCATTTT.

The CDR3 nucleotides are TGTGCCAGCAGCGGGAGACAGGGGAACACTGAAGCTTTCTTT. This encodes CASSGRQGNTEAFF. The chain recombines TRBV5-6 with TRBJ1-1; 7 nucleotides align to TRBD1. CDR1 SGHDT and CDR2 YYEEEE come from the germline V gene. V shed 4 bases and J 1 base; nucleotides not matched to a gene: 4. The CDR3 runs 14 residues.

The CDR3 DNA follows: TGTGCCAGCAGTGACTCGGGACTAGCGGGTACGCAGTATTTT. This encodes CASSDSGLAGTQYF. The chain joins TRBV6-4 to TRBJ2-3; TRBD2 agrees at 12 bases. Germline V gene data show CDR1 as MRHNA and CDR2 as SNTAGT. This CDR3 comprises 14 residues. Unmatched junction bases numbered 0, after V lost 0 bases and J lost 8 bases.

The gene calls are TRBV15 and TRBJ1-3, with D uncertain. Per the germline V gene, CDR1 is LNHNV and CDR2 is YYDKDF (reference sequence). Trimming shortened V by 0 bases and J by 0 bases, and 12 bases separated the two germline ends. The CDR3 extends over 17 amino acids. The CDR3 protein is CATSREAGAVSGNTIYF. The DNA of the CDR3 is TGTGCCACCAGCAGAGAGGCAGGCGCTGTCTCTGGAAACACCATATATTTT.

This chain links TRBV4-2 with TRBJ1-2; 10 bases align to TRBD1. V lost 3 bases to trimming and J lost 7 bases; unmatched junction nucleotides: 2. Germline CDR1 reads LGHNA; CDR2 reads YNFKEQ. The CDR3 is made up of 13 amino acids. The CDR3 loop is CASSQGTGAGYTF. Written as DNA, the CDR3 is TGTGCCAGCAGCCAGGGGACAGGGGCTGGCTACACCTTC.

This clone was counted a single time. This rearrangement joins TRBV30 to TRBJ1-5; 9 nucleotides match TRBD1. The CDR3 spans 13 residues. The germline gives CDR1 GTSNPN, CDR2 SVGIG (reference sequence). V was clipped by 5 bases and J by 5 bases; unmatched bases: 4. CDR3 in amino acids: CAWGTGKDQPQHF. The CDR3 DNA is TGTGCCTGGGGGACAGGGAAGGATCAGCCCCAGCATTTT.

In its sample, this clone is medium-sized. The chain links TRBV5-1 to TRBJ1-1, with a tentative D call TRBD1 (5 bases). Germline V CDR1 and CDR2: SGHRS, YFSETQ. The CDR3 length is 14 residues. The germline V and J ends were trimmed by 2 bases and 5 bases, with 13 bases remaining between them. Here the CDR3 DNA reads TGCGCCAGCAGCTTCGGGGGAAGGAGGACTGAAGCTTTCTTT. It translates to CASSFGGRRTEAFF.